This entry is about one T cell receptor beta chain. Its antigen is as yet unknown. Trimming removed 2 bases from V and 4 bases from J, with 12 bases in between. The germline V gene encodes CDR1 SQVTM and CDR2 ANQGSEA. This CDR3 region has 13 residues. Researchers turned away patients with other autoimmune diseases, uncontrolled infections, pregnancy or lactation. The source of the PBMCs was roughly 10 ml of fresh peripheral blood. This specimen comes from a study of Graves' ophthalmopathy and Graves' hyperthyroidism. As the template, RNA transcripts were used to amplify TCR beta CDR3 regions. The first round was an RT-PCR with HTBI primers, and the second round was a multiplex PCR. TCRdb processed the multiplex PCR reads anew with MiXCR; each CDR3 protein has one entry. The sample lists approximately 700,000 distinct CDR3 sequences, about 44% seen once, with 44% in the top ten. Study observations and caveats: Thyroid clonotypes that were expanded above 0.001 frequency mostly also appeared in blood. Sensitivity of 65% to 71% and specificity of nearly 75% were achieved by the model that predicted ophthalmopathy progression.

Specimen: peripheral blood. The sequence came from an adult man with Graves' ophthalmopathy. The chain uses TRBV29-1 and TRBJ2-7; D remains unclear. The CDR3, as DNA: TGCAGCGTTGAATGGAACGAAAGATACGAGCAGTACTTC. Translated, it gives CSVEWNERYEQYF.